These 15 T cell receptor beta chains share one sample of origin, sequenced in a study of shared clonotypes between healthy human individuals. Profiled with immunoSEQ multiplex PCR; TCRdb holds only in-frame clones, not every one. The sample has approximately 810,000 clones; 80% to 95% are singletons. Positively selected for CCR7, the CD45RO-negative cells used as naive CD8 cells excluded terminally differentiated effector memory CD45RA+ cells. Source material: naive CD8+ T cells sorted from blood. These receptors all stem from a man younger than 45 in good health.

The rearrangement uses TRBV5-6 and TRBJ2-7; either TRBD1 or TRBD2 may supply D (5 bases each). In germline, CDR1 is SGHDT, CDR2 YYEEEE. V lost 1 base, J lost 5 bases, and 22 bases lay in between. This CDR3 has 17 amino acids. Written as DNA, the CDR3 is TGTGCCAGCAGCTTGATATCTGGGGACCTCCGGTATGACGAGCAGTACTTC. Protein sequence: CASSLISGDLRYDEQYF.

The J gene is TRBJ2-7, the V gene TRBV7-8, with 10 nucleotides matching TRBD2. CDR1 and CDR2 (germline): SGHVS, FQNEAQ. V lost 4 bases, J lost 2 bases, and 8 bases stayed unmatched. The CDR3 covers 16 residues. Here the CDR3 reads CASSWISGRETYEQYF. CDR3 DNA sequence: TGTGCCAGCAGCTGGATAAGCGGGAGGGAGACCTACGAGCAGTACTTC. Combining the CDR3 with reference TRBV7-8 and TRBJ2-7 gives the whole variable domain GAGVSQSPRYKVAKRGQDVALRCDPISGHVSLFWYQQALGQGPEFLTYFQNEAQLDKSGLPSDRFFAERPEGSVSTLKIQRTQQEDSAVYLCASSWISGRETYEQYFGPGTRLTVT.

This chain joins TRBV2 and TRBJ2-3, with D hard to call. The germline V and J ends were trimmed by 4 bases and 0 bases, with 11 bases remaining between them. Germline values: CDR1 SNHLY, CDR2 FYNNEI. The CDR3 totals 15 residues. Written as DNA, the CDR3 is TGTGCCAGCAGTGTGGGTACTTCTAGCACAGATACGCAGTATTTT. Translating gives CASSVGTSSTDTQYF.

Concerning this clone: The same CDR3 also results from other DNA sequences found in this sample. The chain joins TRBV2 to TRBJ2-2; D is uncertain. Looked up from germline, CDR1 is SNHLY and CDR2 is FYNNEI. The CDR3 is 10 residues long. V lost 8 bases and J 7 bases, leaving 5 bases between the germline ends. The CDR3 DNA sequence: TGTGCCAGCCGAGGCGGGGAGCTGTTTTTT. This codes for CASRGGELFF.

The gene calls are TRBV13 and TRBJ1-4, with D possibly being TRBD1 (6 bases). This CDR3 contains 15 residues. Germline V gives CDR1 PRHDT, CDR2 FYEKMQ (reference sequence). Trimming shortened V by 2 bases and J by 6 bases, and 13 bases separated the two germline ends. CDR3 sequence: CASSLRAGVDEKLFF. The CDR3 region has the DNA TGTGCCAGCAGCTTAAGGGCAGGGGTAGATGAAAAACTGTTTTTT.

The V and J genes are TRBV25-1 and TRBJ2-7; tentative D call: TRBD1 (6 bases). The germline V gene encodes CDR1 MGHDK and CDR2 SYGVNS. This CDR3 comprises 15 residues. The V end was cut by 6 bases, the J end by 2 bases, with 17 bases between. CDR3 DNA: TGTGCCAGCAGCGATCCGGGACACACGACCTACGAGCAGTACTTC. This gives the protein CASSDPGHTTYEQYF.

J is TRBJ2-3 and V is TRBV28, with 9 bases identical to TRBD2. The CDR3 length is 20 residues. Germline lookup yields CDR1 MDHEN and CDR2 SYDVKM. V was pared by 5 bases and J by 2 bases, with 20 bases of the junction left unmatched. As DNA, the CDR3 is TGTGCCAGCAGTACTACCGTCGCCCGGCCGCTAGCGGGGAACACAGATACGCAGTATTTT. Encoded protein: CASSTTVARPLAGNTDTQYF.

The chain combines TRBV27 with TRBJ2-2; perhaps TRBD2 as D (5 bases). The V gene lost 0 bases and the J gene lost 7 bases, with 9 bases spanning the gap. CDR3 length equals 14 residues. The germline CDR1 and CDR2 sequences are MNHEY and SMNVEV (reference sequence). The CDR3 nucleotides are TGTGCCAGCAGTTTATCATCGGGGAGCGGGGAGCTGTTTTTT. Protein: CASSLSSGSGELFF.

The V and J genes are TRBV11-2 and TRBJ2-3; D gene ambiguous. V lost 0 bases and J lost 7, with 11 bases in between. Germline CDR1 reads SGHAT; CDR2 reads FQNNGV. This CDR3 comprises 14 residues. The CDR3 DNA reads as TGTGCCAGCAGCTTAGAGCCCCCCTATCATACGCAGTATTTT. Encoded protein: CASSLEPPYHTQYF.

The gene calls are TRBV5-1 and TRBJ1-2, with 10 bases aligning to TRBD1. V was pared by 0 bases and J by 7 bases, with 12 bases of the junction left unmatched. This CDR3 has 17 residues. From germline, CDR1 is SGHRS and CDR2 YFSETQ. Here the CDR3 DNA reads TGCGCCAGCAGCTTGGTAGGGACAGGGGCCTTATCGGGTGGCTACACCTTC. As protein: CASSLVGTGALSGGYTF. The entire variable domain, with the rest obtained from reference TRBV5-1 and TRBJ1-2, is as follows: KAGVTQTPRYLIKTRGQQVTLSCSPISGHRSVSWYQQTPGQGLQFLFEYFSETQRNKGNFPGRFSGRQFSNSRSEMNVSTLELGDSALYLCASSLVGTGALSGGYTFGSGTRLTVV.

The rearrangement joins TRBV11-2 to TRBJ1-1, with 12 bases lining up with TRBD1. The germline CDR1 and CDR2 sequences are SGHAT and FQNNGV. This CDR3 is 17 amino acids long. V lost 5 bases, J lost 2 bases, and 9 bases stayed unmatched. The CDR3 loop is CASSATGTGGLNTEAFF. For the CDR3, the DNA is TGTGCCAGCAGCGCGACCGGGACAGGGGGCTTAAACACTGAAGCTTTCTTT.

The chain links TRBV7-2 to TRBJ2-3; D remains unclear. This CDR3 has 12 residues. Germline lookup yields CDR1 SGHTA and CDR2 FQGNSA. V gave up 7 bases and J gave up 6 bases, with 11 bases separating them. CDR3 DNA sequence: TGTGCCAGCACCCCTGGTCCTGATACGCAGTATTTT. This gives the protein CASTPGPDTQYF.

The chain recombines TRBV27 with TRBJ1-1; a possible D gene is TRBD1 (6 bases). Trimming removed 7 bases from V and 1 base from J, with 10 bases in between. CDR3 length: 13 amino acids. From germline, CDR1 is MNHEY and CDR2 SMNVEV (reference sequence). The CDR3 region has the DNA TGTGCCAGCAAGGAAGGGGGGAACACTGAAGCTTTCTTT. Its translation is CASKEGGNTEAFF.

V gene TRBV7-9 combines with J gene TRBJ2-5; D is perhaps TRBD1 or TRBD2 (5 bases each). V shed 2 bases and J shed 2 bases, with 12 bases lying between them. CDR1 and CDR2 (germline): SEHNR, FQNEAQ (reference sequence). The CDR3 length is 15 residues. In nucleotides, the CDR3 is TGTGCCAGCAGCTTATTTGGGGGAGAACAAGAGACCCAGTACTTC. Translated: CASSLFGGEQETQYF.

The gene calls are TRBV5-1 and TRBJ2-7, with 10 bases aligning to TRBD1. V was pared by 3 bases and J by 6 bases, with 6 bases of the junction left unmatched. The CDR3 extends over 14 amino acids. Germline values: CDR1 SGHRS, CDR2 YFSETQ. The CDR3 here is CASSSMTGGSEQYF. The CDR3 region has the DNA TGCGCCAGCAGCTCAATGACAGGGGGCTCCGAGCAGTACTTC.